This record looks at one T cell receptor beta chain sequence and its context. The antigen is undetermined. The treatment denotes: 10-day PBMC culture with coronavirus spike peptide pools or control peptides (ViraFEST assay). Sequenced with the Oncomine TCR Beta short-read assay was DNA taken from cultured CD4+ T cells. TCRdb used MiXCR to reprocess the PCR reads, holding one entry per CDR3 protein. The sample includes some 20,000 distinct CDR3 sequences, around 55% of them seen just once. The CDR3 runs to 13 residues. V shed 5 bases and J shed 3 bases, with 11 bases lying between them. Germline CDR1 reads SGHTA; CDR2 reads FQGTGA. The sample originates from a study of vaccination and CD4 T cells after COVID-19.

The V gene is TRBV7-3, the J gene TRBJ2-7, with D perhaps TRBD2 (5 bases). The material sequenced was CD4+ T cells from blood, cultured in vitro. This TCR came from a human donor who had recovered from COVID-19. In DNA form, the CDR3 reads TGTGCCAGCAGCCTCGGACGGGACTACGAGCAGTACTTC. Protein sequence: CASSLGRDYEQYF. Combining the CDR3 with reference TRBV7-3 and TRBJ2-7 gives the whole variable domain GAGVSQTPSNKVTEKGKYVELRCDPISGHTALYWYRQSLGQGPEFLIYFQGTGAADDSGLPNDRFFAVRPEGSVSTLKIQRTERGDSAVYLCASSLGRDYEQYFGPGTRLTVT.